These 9 T cell receptor beta chains share one sample of origin, sequenced in a study of blood T cell repertoires in COVID-19. The repertoire was sequenced with immunoSEQ multiplex PCR; TCRdb's copy has only in-frame clones and lacks some. The sample shows over 120,000 clones, roughly 84% of them seen only once. The specimen was peripheral blood. These receptors originate from a human donor with acute or convalescent COVID-19. The donor label of this sample is uncertain.

This chain uses TRBV30 with TRBJ1-5; the D gene is possibly TRBD1 (5 bases). Trimming shortened V by 3 bases and J by 5 bases, and 14 bases separated the two germline ends. Germline CDR1 reads GTSNPN; CDR2 reads SVGIG (reference sequence). The CDR3 contains 14 residues. The CDR3 DNA sequence: TGTGCCTGGAGCGCAGGGCGAATAGATCAGCCCCAGCATTTT. Protein product: CAWSAGRIDQPQHF. The full variable domain, rest sourced from reference TRBV30 and TRBJ1-5, is SQTIHQWPATLVQPVGSPLSLECTVEGTSNPNLYWYRQAAGRGLQLLFYSVGIGQISSEVPQNLSASRPQDRQFILSSKKLLLSDSGFYLCAWSAGRIDQPQHFGDGTRLSIL.

V gene TRBV9 combines with J gene TRBJ1-1; D possibly corresponds to TRBD1 (6 bases). This CDR3 has 16 residues. Germline lookup yields CDR1 SGDLS and CDR2 YYNGEE. Deletions cut 4 bases from V and 7 bases from J, with 23 bases between. CDR3 region: CASSPRGGRGVVEAFF. The DNA of the CDR3 is TGTGCCAGCAGCCCAAGGGGGGGGCGCGGGGTTGTTGAAGCTTTCTTT.

This clone came up once. The chain combines TRBV7-2 with TRBJ2-3, with D possibly matching TRBD1 (6 bases). This CDR3 comprises 18 residues. The V end lost 8 bases, the J end lost 3 bases, and 27 bases lay between the germline ends. The germline V gene has CDR1 SGHTA and CDR2 FQGNSA. In DNA form, the CDR3 reads TGTGCCAGCGCACATCCTGGGGGCCGGGCTCTGATAACAGATACGCAGTATTTT. Translation gives CASAHPGGRALITDTQYF.

V is TRBV7-2 and J is TRBJ1-5; D ambiguous. Trimming stripped 5 bases from V and 6 bases from J, with 11 bases between. This CDR3 contains 13 residues. Germline CDR1 SGHTA, CDR2 FQGNSA. The CDR3 nucleotides are TGTGCCAGCAGCCCGGTTCGGAGTCAGCCCCAGCATTTT. This encodes CASSPVRSQPQHF.

This chain connects TRBV28 to TRBJ1-1, with 8 bases matching TRBD1. V dropped 4 bases and J dropped 3; count of bases not matched to a gene: 7. The CDR3 has 15 amino acids. Germline loops: CDR1 MDHEN, CDR2 SYDVKM. CDR3 protein: CASSSPQGAHTEAFF. For the CDR3, the DNA is TGTGCCAGCAGTTCGCCGCAGGGGGCGCACACTGAAGCTTTCTTT. Together with reference TRBV28 and TRBJ1-1, the CDR3 gives the full variable domain: DVKVTQSSRYLVKRTGEKVFLECVQDMDHENMFWYRQDPGLGLRLIYFSYDVKMKEKGDIPEGYSVSREKKERFSLILESASTNQTSMYLCASSSPQGAHTEAFFGQGTRLTVV.

This clone occurred a few times. The V gene is TRBV6-2 or TRBV6-3, the J gene TRBJ2-7; perhaps TRBD1 as D (7 bases). The CDR3 sequence is 13 residues long. Trimming cost V 4 bases and J 3 bases, with 10 bases left between them. Germline V CDR1 and CDR2: MNHEY, SVGEGT. The CDR3 region has the DNA TGTGCCAGCAGTTGGAGGGACAGCTACGAGCAGTACTTC. Its protein is CASSWRDSYEQYF.

CDR3 region: CASSLGEPPGSDIQYF. The CDR3 DNA follows: TGCGCCAGCAGCTTGGGGGAGCCTCCGGGGAGCGACATTCAGTACTTC. This chain joins TRBV5-1 and TRBJ2-4; weak D call: TRBD2 (5 bases). Between the trimmed V and J ends, which lost 0 bases and 8 bases, there was a span of 18 bases. There are 16 residues in the CDR3. Germline-derived CDR1 and CDR2 are SGHRS and YFSETQ.

The V and J genes are TRBV24-1 and TRBJ1-5; the match to TRBD1 covers 9 bases. After removal of 2 bases from V and 2 bases from J, the junction contained 9 bases not matched to a gene. Germline assignment: CDR1 KGHDR and CDR2 SFDVKD. The length of the CDR3 is 18 residues. CDR3 DNA sequence: TGTGCCACCAGTGATTCCGGGACAGGGAGGTATGGCAATCAGCCCCAGCATTTT. This codes for CATSDSGTGRYGNQPQHF.

The chain links TRBV6-5 to TRBJ1-2, with 9 bases lining up with TRBD1. This CDR3 comprises 15 residues. CDR1 and CDR2 (germline): MNHEY, SVGAGI. V shed 3 bases, J shed 4 bases, and the junction held 6 bases outside the gene matches. CDR3 sequence: CASSYSGQGSYGYTF. The DNA of the CDR3 is TGTGCCAGCAGTTATTCGGGACAGGGAAGCTATGGCTACACCTTC.